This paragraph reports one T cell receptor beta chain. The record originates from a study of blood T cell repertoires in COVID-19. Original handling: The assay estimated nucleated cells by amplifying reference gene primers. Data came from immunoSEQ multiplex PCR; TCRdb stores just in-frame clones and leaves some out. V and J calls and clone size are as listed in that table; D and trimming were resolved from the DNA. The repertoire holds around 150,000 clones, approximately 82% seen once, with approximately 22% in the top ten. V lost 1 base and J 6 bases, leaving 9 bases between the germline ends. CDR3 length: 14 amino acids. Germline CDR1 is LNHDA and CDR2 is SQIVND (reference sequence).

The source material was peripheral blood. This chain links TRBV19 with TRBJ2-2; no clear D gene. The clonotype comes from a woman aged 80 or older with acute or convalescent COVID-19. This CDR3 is CASSIGALAGELFF. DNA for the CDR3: TGTGCCAGTAGTATAGGGGCGCTGGCCGGGGAGCTGTTTTTT. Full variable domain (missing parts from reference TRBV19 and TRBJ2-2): DGGITQSPKYLFRKEGQNVTLSCEQNLNHDAMYWYRQDPGQGLRLIYYSQIVNDFQKGDIAEGYSVSREKKESFPLTVTSAQKNPTAFYLCASSIGALAGELFFGEGSRLTVL.